Listed below are T cell receptor beta chains from one sample, sequenced in a study of T-cell memory formation after mild COVID-19. MiXCR, run by TCRdb on the 5' RACE reads, gives a single entry per CDR3 protein. Among a few hundred thousand distinct CDR3 sequences listed, more than 13% were seen once. Sequencing used PBMCs or a T cell subset sorted from them (not recorded which). These receptors all come from a man younger than 35 who had mild COVID-19 (a few samples of this study predate the infection). Cell type and time point are not known. The CDR3 runs from the conserved cysteine through the conserved F or W. The order of the fields is CDR3 protein, CDR3 DNA, clone size, V gene, J gene, D gene. The D gene is left open where the match is weak. Expanded clones get a size class; other rows say once, few or many, or leave the size out.

CDR3 protein: CAGSVSGRVNTGELFF
CDR3 DNA: TGTGCCGGCAGCGTTTCGGGACGGGTAAACACCGGGGAGCTGTTTTTT
clone size: once
V gene: TRBV9
J gene: TRBJ2-2
D gene: .

CDR3 protein: CASSVGAGAANTEAFF
CDR3 DNA: TGTGCCAGCAGCGTAGGTGCAGGGGCAGCGAACACTGAAGCTTTCTTT
clone size: many
V gene: TRBV7-6
J gene: TRBJ1-1
D gene: .

CDR3 protein: CASSRTGTGGQGDQYF
CDR3 DNA: TGTGCCAGCAGCCGAACCGGGACAGGGGGCCAGGGCGACCAGTACTTC
clone size: few
V gene: TRBV12-3/TRBV12-4
J gene: TRBJ2-5
D gene: TRBD1

CDR3 protein: CASTNHGQARETQYF
CDR3 DNA: TGTGCCAGCACGAATCACGGGCAGGCTCGAGAGACCCAGTACTTC
clone size: few
V gene: TRBV12-3/TRBV12-4
J gene: TRBJ2-5
D gene: .

CDR3 protein: CSARTDRPNEKLFF
CDR3 DNA: TGCAGTGCTAGGACGGACAGACCTAATGAAAAACTGTTTTTT
clone size: few
V gene: TRBV20-1
J gene: TRBJ1-4
D gene: .

CDR3 protein: CASSLGAWGYEQYF
CDR3 DNA: TGTGCCAGCAGCTTAGGGGCGTGGGGGTACGAGCAGTACTTC
clone size: few
V gene: TRBV7-8
J gene: TRBJ2-7
D gene: .

CDR3 protein: CASRKQGNTEAFF
CDR3 DNA: TGCGCCAGCAGGAAGCAGGGGAACACTGAAGCTTTCTTT
clone size: once
V gene: TRBV5-1
J gene: TRBJ1-1
D gene: .

CDR3 protein: CASFGVNTEAFF
CDR3 DNA: TGTGCCAGCTTCGGGGTCAACACTGAAGCTTTCTTT
clone size: few
V gene: TRBV3-1
J gene: TRBJ1-1
D gene: .

CDR3 protein: CASTPQGDGELFF
CDR3 DNA: TGCGCCAGCACCCCACAGGGTGACGGGGAGCTGTTTTTT
clone size: .
V gene: TRBV5-1
J gene: TRBJ2-2
D gene: .

CDR3 protein: CASSLGGGRAGTQYF
CDR3 DNA: TGTGCCAGCAGTTTAGGCGGGGGGCGGGCTGGAACCCAGTACTTC
clone size: .
V gene: TRBV12-3/TRBV12-4
J gene: TRBJ2-5
D gene: TRBD2

CDR3 protein: CASSTMTGGGTEAFF
CDR3 DNA: TGCGCCAGCAGCACGATGACAGGGGGCGGGACTGAAGCTTTCTTT
clone size: .
V gene: TRBV5-1
J gene: TRBJ1-1
D gene: TRBD1

CDR3 protein: CASSLAGGAFETQYF
CDR3 DNA: TGTGCCAGCAGCTTAGCGGGGGGGGCTTTTGAGACCCAGTACTTC
clone size: few
V gene: TRBV7-2
J gene: TRBJ2-5
D gene: .

CDR3 protein: CASSYQGAIEQFF
CDR3 DNA: TGTGCCAGCAGTTATCAGGGGGCTATTGAGCAGTTCTTC
clone size: few
V gene: TRBV6-2/TRBV6-3
J gene: TRBJ2-1
D gene: TRBD1

CDR3 protein: CSARDATQNYEQYF
CDR3 DNA: TGCAGTGCTAGAGATGCGACGCAGAACTACGAGCAGTACTTC
clone size: few
V gene: TRBV20-1
J gene: TRBJ2-7
D gene: .

CDR3 protein: CASSRPTGTGTRETQYF
CDR3 DNA: TGTGCCAGCAGTAGACCCACCGGGACAGGCACTCGAGAGACCCAGTACTTC
clone size: .
V gene: TRBV6-5
J gene: TRBJ2-5
D gene: TRBD1

CDR3 protein: CASEGQETQYF
CDR3 DNA: TGTGCTAGTGAAGGGCAAGAGACCCAGTACTTC
clone size: .
V gene: TRBV12-5
J gene: TRBJ2-5
D gene: .

CDR3 protein: CASSYSRRGYTF
CDR3 DNA: TGTGCCAGCAGTTACTCCCGGCGTGGCTACACCTTC
clone size: .
V gene: TRBV6-2/TRBV6-3
J gene: TRBJ1-2
D gene: .

CDR3 protein: CASSFQRAPTSQPQHF
CDR3 DNA: TGTGCCAGCAGCTTTCAAAGGGCCCCTACCAGTCAGCCCCAGCATTTT
clone size: .
V gene: TRBV6-2/TRBV6-3
J gene: TRBJ1-5
D gene: .

CDR3 protein: CASSTTENYGYTF
CDR3 DNA: TGTGCCAGCTCAACGACCGAGAACTATGGCTACACCTTC
clone size: .
V gene: TRBV6-2/TRBV6-3
J gene: TRBJ1-2
D gene: .

CDR3 protein: CASSRTSGGPYEQFF
CDR3 DNA: TGTGCCAGCAGCAGGACTAGCGGGGGGCCGTATGAGCAGTTCTTC
clone size: .
V gene: TRBV11-2
J gene: TRBJ2-1
D gene: TRBD2

CDR3 protein: CSASQGNSPLHF
CDR3 DNA: TGCAGTGCTAGTCAGGGGAATTCACCCCTCCACTTT
clone size: few
V gene: TRBV20-1
J gene: TRBJ1-6
D gene: .

CDR3 protein: CASMGAGLAKNIQYF
CDR3 DNA: TGTGCCAGCATGGGGGCGGGACTAGCCAAAAACATTCAGTACTTC
clone size: few
V gene: TRBV11-2
J gene: TRBJ2-4
D gene: .

CDR3 protein: CASSAPLAGGGREQYF
CDR3 DNA: TGTGCCAGCAGCGCGCCACTAGCGGGGGGTGGTCGCGAGCAGTACTTC
clone size: .
V gene: TRBV7-2
J gene: TRBJ2-7
D gene: TRBD2

CDR3 protein: CATSAGDRSTQYF
CDR3 DNA: TGTGCCACCAGTGCCGGGGACAGATCTACGCAGTATTTT
clone size: many
V gene: TRBV24-1
J gene: TRBJ2-3
D gene: TRBD1

CDR3 protein: CASSRIQANTEAFF
CDR3 DNA: TGCGCCAGCAGTCGAATACAGGCGAACACTGAAGCTTTCTTT
clone size: .
V gene: TRBV4-3
J gene: TRBJ1-1
D gene: .

CDR3 protein: CASSYSRFGTSATDTQYF
CDR3 DNA: TGTGCCAGCAGTTACTCGAGGTTTGGGACTAGCGCCACAGATACGCAGTATTTT
clone size: .
V gene: TRBV6-6
J gene: TRBJ2-3
D gene: TRBD2

CDR3 protein: CSARPRQGYSYEQYF
CDR3 DNA: TGCAGTGCTAGACCCCGGCAGGGGTACTCCTACGAGCAGTACTTC
clone size: few
V gene: TRBV20-1
J gene: TRBJ2-7
D gene: .

CDR3 protein: CASSLVGTAAYNEQFF
CDR3 DNA: TGTGCGAGCAGCTTAGTTGGGACGGCTGCCTACAATGAGCAGTTCTTC
clone size: few
V gene: TRBV7-2
J gene: TRBJ2-1
D gene: .

CDR3 protein: CASSQRGGLSTDTQYF
CDR3 DNA: TGCGCCAGCAGCCAACGGGGGGGCCTCAGCACAGATACGCAGTATTTT
clone size: few
V gene: TRBV4-1
J gene: TRBJ2-3
D gene: TRBD2

CDR3 protein: CASSLGHWVGGYTF
CDR3 DNA: TGTGCCAGCAGTTTAGGACATTGGGTGGGTGGCTACACCTTC
clone size: few
V gene: TRBV28
J gene: TRBJ1-2
D gene: .

CDR3 protein: CSARPGAWQETQYF
CDR3 DNA: TGCAGTGCCAGGCCCGGGGCCTGGCAAGAGACCCAGTACTTC
clone size: few
V gene: TRBV20-1
J gene: TRBJ2-5
D gene: .

CDR3 protein: CASSPGTSVRTDTQYF
CDR3 DNA: TGTGCCAGCTCACCGGGGACAAGTGTACGCACAGATACGCAGTATTTT
clone size: .
V gene: TRBV18
J gene: TRBJ2-3
D gene: .

CDR3 protein: CASRPAGGRNEQFF
CDR3 DNA: TGTGCCAGCAGGCCTGCGGGGGGGCGGAATGAGCAGTTCTTC
clone size: .
V gene: TRBV28
J gene: TRBJ2-1
D gene: TRBD2

CDR3 protein: CATSRVRGGADTQYF
CDR3 DNA: TGTGCCACCAGCAGAGTCCGCGGGGGCGCAGATACGCAGTATTTT
clone size: .
V gene: TRBV15
J gene: TRBJ2-3
D gene: .

CDR3 protein: CASRETAGGSKTQYF
CDR3 DNA: TGCGCCAGCAGGGAGACGGCGGGGGGGTCTAAGACCCAGTACTTC
clone size: few
V gene: TRBV5-1
J gene: TRBJ2-5
D gene: TRBD2

CDR3 protein: CASSQDLGTQYF
CDR3 DNA: TGCGCCAGCAGCCAAGATTTGGGGACCCAGTACTTC
clone size: .
V gene: TRBV4-3
J gene: TRBJ2-5
D gene: .

CDR3 protein: CASVTLGAGNEQFF
CDR3 DNA: TGTGCCAGCGTGACTCTGGGGGCTGGGAATGAGCAGTTCTTC
clone size: few
V gene: TRBV7-8
J gene: TRBJ2-1
D gene: .

CDR3 protein: CASATVETQYF
CDR3 DNA: TGTGCCAGCGCCACGGTGGAGACCCAGTACTTC
clone size: few
V gene: TRBV18
J gene: TRBJ2-5
D gene: .

CDR3 protein: CSATGMRAEAFF
CDR3 DNA: TGCAGTGCTACAGGGATGAGGGCTGAAGCTTTCTTT
clone size: .
V gene: TRBV20-1
J gene: TRBJ1-1
D gene: .

CDR3 protein: CASSSRWAGSSGNTIYF
CDR3 DNA: TGTGCCAGCAGCTCCCGCTGGGCGGGCAGCTCTGGAAACACCATATATTTT
clone size: many
V gene: TRBV11-2
J gene: TRBJ1-3
D gene: .

CDR3 protein: CSASSGFLSKNIQYF
CDR3 DNA: TGCAGTGCTAGTTCGGGGTTTCTCTCCAAAAACATTCAGTACTTC
clone size: few
V gene: TRBV20-1
J gene: TRBJ2-4
D gene: .

CDR3 protein: CASSGGHRDQPQHF
CDR3 DNA: TGTGCCAGCAGCGGCGGCCACAGGGATCAGCCCCAGCATTTT
clone size: few
V gene: TRBV9
J gene: TRBJ1-5
D gene: .

CDR3 protein: CASSVTGGGEPQHF
CDR3 DNA: TGTGCCAGCAGCGTCACAGGGGGTGGGGAGCCCCAGCATTTT
clone size: .
V gene: TRBV6-5
J gene: TRBJ1-5
D gene: TRBD1

CDR3 protein: CASTDWELSTDTQYF
CDR3 DNA: TGTGCCAGCACCGATTGGGAGCTTAGCACAGATACGCAGTATTTT
clone size: few
V gene: TRBV2
J gene: TRBJ2-3
D gene: .

CDR3 protein: CASSQDGTGWYGYTF
CDR3 DNA: TGCGCCAGCAGCCAAGACGGAACAGGGTGGTATGGCTACACCTTC
clone size: .
V gene: TRBV4-3
J gene: TRBJ1-2
D gene: .

CDR3 protein: CASSKTRDRVTDTQYF
CDR3 DNA: TGTGCCAGCAGTAAAACCCGGGACAGGGTCACAGATACGCAGTATTTT
clone size: many
V gene: TRBV25-1
J gene: TRBJ2-3
D gene: TRBD1

CDR3 protein: CASSQGSGGYQETQYF
CDR3 DNA: TGCGCCAGCAGCCAGGGGAGCGGGGGGTACCAAGAGACCCAGTACTTC
clone size: .
V gene: TRBV4-3
J gene: TRBJ2-5
D gene: TRBD2

CDR3 protein: CASSLQGLGTEAFF
CDR3 DNA: TGTGCCAGCAGCTTACAGGGGTTGGGGACTGAAGCTTTCTTT
clone size: .
V gene: TRBV7-9
J gene: TRBJ1-1
D gene: .

CDR3 protein: CASGVGTNYGYTF
CDR3 DNA: TGCGCCAGCGGAGTGGGGACTAACTATGGCTACACCTTC
clone size: few
V gene: TRBV10-2
J gene: TRBJ1-2
D gene: .

CDR3 protein: CASSPGGEKLFF
CDR3 DNA: TGTGCCAGCAGTCCAGGAGGAGAAAAACTGTTTTTT
clone size: many
V gene: TRBV12-3/TRBV12-4
J gene: TRBJ1-4
D gene: .

CDR3 protein: CASSPPPRWAQYF
CDR3 DNA: TGTGCCAGCAGCCCACCCCCTCGTTGGGCCCAGTACTTC
clone size: few
V gene: TRBV7-9
J gene: TRBJ2-5
D gene: .

CDR3 protein: CASSQPRAEYSNQPQHF
CDR3 DNA: TGTGCCAGCAGTCAACCGCGGGCCGAGTATAGCAATCAGCCCCAGCATTTT
clone size: .
V gene: TRBV28
J gene: TRBJ1-5
D gene: .

CDR3 protein: CASRSPGQGYEQYF
CDR3 DNA: TGTGCCAGCAGGAGCCCGGGACAGGGTTACGAGCAGTACTTC
clone size: .
V gene: TRBV6-1
J gene: TRBJ2-7
D gene: TRBD1

CDR3 protein: CASSRYRRYSNQPQHF
CDR3 DNA: TGTGCCAGCAGTCGTTACAGGAGATATAGCAATCAGCCCCAGCATTTT
clone size: .
V gene: TRBV6-4
J gene: TRBJ1-5
D gene: .

CDR3 protein: CASSLEPVGYNEQFF
CDR3 DNA: TGTGCCAGCAGCTTAGAACCCGTGGGGTACAATGAGCAGTTCTTC
clone size: .
V gene: TRBV7-2
J gene: TRBJ2-1
D gene: .

CDR3 protein: CASSPGNYNEQFF
CDR3 DNA: TGTGCCAGCAGCCCGGGCAACTACAATGAGCAGTTCTTC
clone size: .
V gene: TRBV7-2
J gene: TRBJ2-1
D gene: .

CDR3 protein: CASSFAGENIQYF
CDR3 DNA: TGTGCCAGCAGCTTCGCGGGGGAAAACATTCAGTACTTC
clone size: few
V gene: TRBV7-2
J gene: TRBJ2-4
D gene: TRBD2